The sequence of this TCR beta chain was determined in a study of blood T cell repertoires in COVID-19. V was pared by 1 base and J by 4 bases, with 9 bases between. The length of the CDR3 is 14 residues. Germline loops: CDR1 SGHTA, CDR2 FQGNSA. Original data processing: Amplified reference gene primers provided the basis for estimating nucleated cell counts. Sequenced by immunoSEQ multiplex PCR; TCRdb stores in-frame clones only, minus some. The V and J calls and clone size come from that table; D and trimming were worked out from the DNA. Among 390,000 or so clones, more than 75% were seen once, and the ten largest hold 10%.

The chain carries TRBV7-2 and TRBJ2-3; possible D gene TRBD2, 5 bases. The receptor was derived from a woman aged 25 to 45 with COVID-19, enrolled during active disease. The sample taken for sequencing was peripheral blood. CDR3 region: CASSLVKRADTQYF. The CDR3 bases are TGTGCCAGCAGCTTAGTTAAGAGGGCAGATACGCAGTATTTT.